The clone carrying this TCR beta chain was found a few times. This sample is part of a study of spatial heterogeneity in lung cancer. The sample's time point: sample taken at primary tumor resection. Sequencing covered unsorted whole RNA taken from tumor, nontumor lung or frozen PBMC. Individual TCR cDNA molecules each bore their own unique molecular identifier. Each CDR3 protein is one row after TCRdb ran MiXCR on the 5' RACE reads. The sample contains about 82,000 distinct CDR3 sequences, around an eighth of which appear only once. The CDR3 is 17 residues long. V lost 4 bases to trimming and J lost 1 base; unmatched junction nucleotides: 10. CDR1 and CDR2 from the germline V gene are SGDLS and YYNGEE.

The starting material was PBMCs, obtained at surgery. This receptor was taken from a male donor with early-stage non-small cell lung cancer. The chain employs TRBV9 and TRBJ2-1, with 8 bases fitting TRBD2. CDR3 protein: CASSSPLSGKSYNEQFF. The DNA for the CDR3 is TGTGCCAGCAGCTCACCCCTTAGCGGGAAGTCCTACAATGAGCAGTTCTTC.